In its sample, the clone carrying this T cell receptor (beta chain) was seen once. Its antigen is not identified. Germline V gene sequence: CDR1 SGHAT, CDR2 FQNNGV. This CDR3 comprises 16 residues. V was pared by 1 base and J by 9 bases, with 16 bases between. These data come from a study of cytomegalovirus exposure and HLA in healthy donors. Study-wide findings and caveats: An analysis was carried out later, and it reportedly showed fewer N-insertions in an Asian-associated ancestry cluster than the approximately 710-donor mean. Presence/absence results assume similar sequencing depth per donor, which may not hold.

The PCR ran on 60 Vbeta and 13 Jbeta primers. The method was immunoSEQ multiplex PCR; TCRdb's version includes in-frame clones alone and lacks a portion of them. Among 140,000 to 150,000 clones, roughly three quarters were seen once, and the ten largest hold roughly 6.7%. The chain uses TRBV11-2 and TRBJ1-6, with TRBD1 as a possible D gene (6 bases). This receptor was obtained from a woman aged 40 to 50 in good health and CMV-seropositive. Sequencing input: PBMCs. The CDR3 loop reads CASSLVNRADGSPLHF. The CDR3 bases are TGTGCCAGCAGCTTAGTTAACAGGGCGGATGGTTCACCCCTCCACTTT.